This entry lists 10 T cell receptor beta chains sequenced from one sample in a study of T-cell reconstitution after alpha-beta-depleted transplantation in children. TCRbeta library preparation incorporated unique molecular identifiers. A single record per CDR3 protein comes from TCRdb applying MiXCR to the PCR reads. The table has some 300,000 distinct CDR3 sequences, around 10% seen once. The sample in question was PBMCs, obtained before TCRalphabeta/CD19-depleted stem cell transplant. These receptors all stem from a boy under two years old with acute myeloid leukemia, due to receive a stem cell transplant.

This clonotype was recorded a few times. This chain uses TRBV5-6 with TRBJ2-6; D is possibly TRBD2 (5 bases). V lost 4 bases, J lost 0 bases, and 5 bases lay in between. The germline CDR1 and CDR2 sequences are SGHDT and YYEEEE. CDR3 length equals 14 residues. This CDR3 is CASSRGSGANVLTF. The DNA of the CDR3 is TGTGCCAGCAGCCGGGGCTCTGGGGCCAACGTCCTGACTTTC.

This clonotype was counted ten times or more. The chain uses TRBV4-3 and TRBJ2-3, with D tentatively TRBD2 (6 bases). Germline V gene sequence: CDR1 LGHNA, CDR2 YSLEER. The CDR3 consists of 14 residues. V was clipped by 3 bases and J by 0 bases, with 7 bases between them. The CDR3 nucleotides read TGCGCCAGCAGCCAGGAGGGAAGCACAGATACGCAGTATTTT. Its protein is CASSQEGSTDTQYF.

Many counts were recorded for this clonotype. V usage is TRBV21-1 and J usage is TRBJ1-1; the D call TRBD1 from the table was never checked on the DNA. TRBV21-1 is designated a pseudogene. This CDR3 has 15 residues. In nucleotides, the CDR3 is TGTGCCAGCAGCTCCTCGACAGGGAAGAACACTGAAGCTTTCTTT. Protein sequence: CASSSSTGKNTEAFF.

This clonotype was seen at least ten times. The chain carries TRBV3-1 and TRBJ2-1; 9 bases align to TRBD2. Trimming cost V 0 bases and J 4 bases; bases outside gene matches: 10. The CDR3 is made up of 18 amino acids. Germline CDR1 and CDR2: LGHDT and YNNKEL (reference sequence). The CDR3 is CASSQEGGSGRRYNEQFF. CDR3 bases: TGTGCCAGCAGCCAAGAAGGAGGGAGCGGGAGGAGGTACAATGAGCAGTTCTTC.

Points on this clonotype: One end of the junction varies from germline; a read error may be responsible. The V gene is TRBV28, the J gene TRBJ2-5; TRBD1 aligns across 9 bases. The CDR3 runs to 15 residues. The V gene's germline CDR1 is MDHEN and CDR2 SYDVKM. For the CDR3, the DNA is TGTGCCACCAGTTTAGGGGACAGGGACCAAGAGACCCAGTACTTC. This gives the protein CATSLGDRDQETQYF.

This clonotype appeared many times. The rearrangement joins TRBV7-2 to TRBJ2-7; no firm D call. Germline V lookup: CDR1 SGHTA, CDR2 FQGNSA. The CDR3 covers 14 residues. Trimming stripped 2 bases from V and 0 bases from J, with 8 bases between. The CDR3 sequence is CASSLNPSSYEQYF. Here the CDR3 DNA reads TGTGCCAGCAGCTTAAACCCTAGCTCCTACGAGCAGTACTTC.

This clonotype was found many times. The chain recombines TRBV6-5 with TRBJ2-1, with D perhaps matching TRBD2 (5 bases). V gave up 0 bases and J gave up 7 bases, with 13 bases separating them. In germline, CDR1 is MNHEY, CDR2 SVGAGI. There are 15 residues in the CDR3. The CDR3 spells CASSYSGLARNEQFF. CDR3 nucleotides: TGTGCCAGCAGTTACTCCGGACTCGCGAGGAATGAGCAGTTCTTC.

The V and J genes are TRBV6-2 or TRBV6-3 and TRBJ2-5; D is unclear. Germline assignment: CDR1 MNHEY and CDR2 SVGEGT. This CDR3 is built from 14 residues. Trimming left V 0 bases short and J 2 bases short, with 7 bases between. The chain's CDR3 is CASSYSNQQETQYF. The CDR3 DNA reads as TGTGCCAGCAGTTACTCGAACCAACAAGAGACCCAGTACTTC.

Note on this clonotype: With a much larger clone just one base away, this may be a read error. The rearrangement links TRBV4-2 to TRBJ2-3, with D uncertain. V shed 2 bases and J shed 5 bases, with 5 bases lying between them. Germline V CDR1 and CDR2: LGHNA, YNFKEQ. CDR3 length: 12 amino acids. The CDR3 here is CASSQHRDTQYF. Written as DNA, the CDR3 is TGTGCCAGCAGCCAACATCGAGATACGCAGTATTTT.

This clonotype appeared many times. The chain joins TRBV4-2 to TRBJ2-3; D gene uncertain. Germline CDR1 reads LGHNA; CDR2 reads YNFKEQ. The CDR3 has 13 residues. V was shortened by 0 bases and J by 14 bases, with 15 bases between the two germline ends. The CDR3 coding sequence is TGTGCCAGCAGCCAAGACGTGGGTAGAGCCGCGTATTTT. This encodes CASSQDVGRAAYF.